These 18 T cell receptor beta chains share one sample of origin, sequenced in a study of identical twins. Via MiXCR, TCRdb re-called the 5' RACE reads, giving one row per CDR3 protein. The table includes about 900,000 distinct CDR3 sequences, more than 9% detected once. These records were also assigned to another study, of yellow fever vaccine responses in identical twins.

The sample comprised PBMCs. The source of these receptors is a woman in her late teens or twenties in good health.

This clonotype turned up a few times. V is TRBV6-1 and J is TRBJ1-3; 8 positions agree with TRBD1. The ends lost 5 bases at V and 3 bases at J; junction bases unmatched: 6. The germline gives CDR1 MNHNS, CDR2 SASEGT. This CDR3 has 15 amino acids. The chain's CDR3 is CASSTRTGNGNTIYF. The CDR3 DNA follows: TGTGCCAGCAGTACCCGGACAGGGAATGGAAACACCATATATTTT.

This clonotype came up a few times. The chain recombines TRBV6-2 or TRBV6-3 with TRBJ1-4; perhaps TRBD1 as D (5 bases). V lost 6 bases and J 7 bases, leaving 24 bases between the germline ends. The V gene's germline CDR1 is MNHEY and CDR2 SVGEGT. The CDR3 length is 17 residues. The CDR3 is CASSFGGTGTSVEKLFF. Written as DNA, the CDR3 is TGTGCCAGCAGCTTCGGGGGGACCGGTACGTCTGTTGAAAAACTGTTTTTT.

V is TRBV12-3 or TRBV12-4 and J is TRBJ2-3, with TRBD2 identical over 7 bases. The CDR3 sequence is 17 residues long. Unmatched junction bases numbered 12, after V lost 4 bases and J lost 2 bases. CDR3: CASSSPLGGRATDTQYF. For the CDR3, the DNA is TGTGCCAGCAGTTCCCCCCTGGGTGGGAGGGCCACAGATACGCAGTATTTT.

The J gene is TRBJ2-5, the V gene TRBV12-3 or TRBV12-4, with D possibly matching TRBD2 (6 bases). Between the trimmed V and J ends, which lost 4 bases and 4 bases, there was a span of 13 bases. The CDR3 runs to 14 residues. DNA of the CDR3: TGTGCCAGCAGTTCCGGGGGAAGGTCAGAGACCCAGTACTTC. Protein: CASSSGGRSETQYF.

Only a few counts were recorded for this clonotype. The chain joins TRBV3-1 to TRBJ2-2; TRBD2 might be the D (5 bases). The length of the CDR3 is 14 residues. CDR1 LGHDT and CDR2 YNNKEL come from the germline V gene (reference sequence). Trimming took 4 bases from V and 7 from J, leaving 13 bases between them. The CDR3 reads CASSRLPEGGELFF. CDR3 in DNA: TGTGCCAGCAGCCGGCTCCCCGAGGGCGGGGAGCTGTTTTTT.

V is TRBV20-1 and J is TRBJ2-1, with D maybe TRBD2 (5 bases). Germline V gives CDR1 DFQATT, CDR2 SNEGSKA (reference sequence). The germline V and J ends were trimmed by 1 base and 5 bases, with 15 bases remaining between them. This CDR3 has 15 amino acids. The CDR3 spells CSARVGRVLDNEQFF. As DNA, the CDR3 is TGCAGTGCTAGAGTTGGGAGAGTTTTGGACAATGAGCAGTTCTTC.

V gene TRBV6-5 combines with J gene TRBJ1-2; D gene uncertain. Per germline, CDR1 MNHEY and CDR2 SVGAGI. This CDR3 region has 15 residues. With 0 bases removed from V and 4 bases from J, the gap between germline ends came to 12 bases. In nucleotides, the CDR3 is TGTGCCAGCAGTTACTCGGACGGGAGCCGCTATGGCTACACCTTC. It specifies CASSYSDGSRYGYTF.

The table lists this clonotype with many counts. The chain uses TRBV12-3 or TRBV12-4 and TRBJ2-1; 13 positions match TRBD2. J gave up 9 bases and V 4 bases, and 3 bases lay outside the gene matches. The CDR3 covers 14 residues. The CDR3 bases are TGTGCCAGCAGTTCGACTAGCGGGAGGATTGAGCAGTTCTTC. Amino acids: CASSSTSGRIEQFF.

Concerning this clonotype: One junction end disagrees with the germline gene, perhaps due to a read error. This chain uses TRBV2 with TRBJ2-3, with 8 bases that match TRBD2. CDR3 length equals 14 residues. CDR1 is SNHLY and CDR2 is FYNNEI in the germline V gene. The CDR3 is CASSQAGDTDTQYF. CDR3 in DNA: TGTGCCAGCAGTCAAGCGGGGGACACAGATACGCAGTATTTT.

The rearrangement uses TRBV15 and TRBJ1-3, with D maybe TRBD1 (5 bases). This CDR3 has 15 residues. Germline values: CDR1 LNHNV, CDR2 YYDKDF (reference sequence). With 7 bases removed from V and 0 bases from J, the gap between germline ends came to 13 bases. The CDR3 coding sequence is TGTGCCACCACCACAGGACACCTCTCTGGAAACACCATATATTTT. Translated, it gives CATTTGHLSGNTIYF. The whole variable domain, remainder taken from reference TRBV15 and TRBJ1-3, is DAMVIQNPRYQVTQFGKPVTLSCSQTLNHNVMYWYQQKSSQAPKLLFHYYDKDFNNEADTPDNFQSRRPNTSFCFLDIRSPGLGDTAMYLCATTTGHLSGNTIYFGEGSWLTVV.

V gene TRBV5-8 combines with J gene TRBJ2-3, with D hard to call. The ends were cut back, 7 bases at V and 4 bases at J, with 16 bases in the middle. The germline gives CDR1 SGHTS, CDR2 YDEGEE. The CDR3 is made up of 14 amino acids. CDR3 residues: CASGLRLTSDTQYF. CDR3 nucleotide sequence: TGTGCCAGCGGCCTTCGGCTCACATCAGATACGCAGTATTTT.

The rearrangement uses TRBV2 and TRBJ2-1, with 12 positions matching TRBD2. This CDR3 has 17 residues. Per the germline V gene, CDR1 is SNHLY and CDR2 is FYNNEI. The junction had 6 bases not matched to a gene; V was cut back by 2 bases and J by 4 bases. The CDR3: CASSERPSGRAYNEQFF. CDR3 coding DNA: TGTGCCAGCAGTGAACGGCCTAGCGGGAGGGCATACAATGAGCAGTTCTTC.

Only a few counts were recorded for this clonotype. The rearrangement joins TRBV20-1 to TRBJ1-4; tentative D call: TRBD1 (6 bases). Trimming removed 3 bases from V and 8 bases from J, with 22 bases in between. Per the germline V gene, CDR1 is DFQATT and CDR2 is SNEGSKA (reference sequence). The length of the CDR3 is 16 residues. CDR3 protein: CSARGAGALRGEKLFF. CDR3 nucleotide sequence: TGCAGTGCTAGGGGAGCGGGGGCCCTACGGGGGGAAAAACTGTTTTTT.

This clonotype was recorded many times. The CDR3 DNA is TGTGCCAGCAGCGCTGGAACCACAGATACGCAGTATTTT. Translated, it gives CASSAGTTDTQYF. The rearrangement uses TRBV7-9 and TRBJ2-3; D is uncertain. CDR3 size: 13 residues. V lost 5 bases, J lost 2 bases, and 8 bases lay in between. Germline V gives CDR1 SEHNR, CDR2 FQNEAQ (reference sequence).

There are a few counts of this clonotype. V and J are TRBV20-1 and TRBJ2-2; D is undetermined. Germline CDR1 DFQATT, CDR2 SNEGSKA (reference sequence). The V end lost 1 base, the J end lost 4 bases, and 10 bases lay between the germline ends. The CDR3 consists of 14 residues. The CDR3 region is CSARGGVFTGELFF. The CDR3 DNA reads TGCAGTGCTAGAGGAGGAGTGTTCACCGGGGAGCTGTTTTTT.

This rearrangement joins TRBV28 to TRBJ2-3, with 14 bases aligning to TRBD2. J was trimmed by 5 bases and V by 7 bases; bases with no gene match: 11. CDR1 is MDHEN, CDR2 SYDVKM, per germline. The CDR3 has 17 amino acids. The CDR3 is CASTLGTSGRSIDTQYF. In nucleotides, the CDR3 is TGTGCCAGCACCTTAGGGACTAGCGGGAGATCTATAGATACGCAGTATTTT.

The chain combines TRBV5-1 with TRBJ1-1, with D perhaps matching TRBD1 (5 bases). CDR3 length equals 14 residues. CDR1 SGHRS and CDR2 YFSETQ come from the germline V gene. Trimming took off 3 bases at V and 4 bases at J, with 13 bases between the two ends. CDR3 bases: TGCGCCAGCAGCTATCTCGACAGCCTCACTGAAGCTTTCTTT. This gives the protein CASSYLDSLTEAFF.

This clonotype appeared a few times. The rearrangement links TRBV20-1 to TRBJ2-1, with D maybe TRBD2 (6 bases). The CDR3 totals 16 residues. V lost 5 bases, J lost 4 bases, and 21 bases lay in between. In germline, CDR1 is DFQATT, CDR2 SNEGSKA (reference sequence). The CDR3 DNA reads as TGCAGTGCTTTCATTGGGGCGGGATCGTCGTACAATGAGCAGTTCTTC. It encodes CSAFIGAGSSYNEQFF.